Listed below are T cell receptor beta chains from one sample, sequenced in a study of cytomegalovirus exposure and HLA in healthy donors. Method: immunoSEQ multiplex PCR; TCRdb's copy keeps in-frame clones and lacks some. The table has about 140,000 clones, 75% to 90% seen once. Sample: PBMCs. Source of these receptors: a female donor in good health and CMV-seronegative. Each CDR3 is given with its conserved first and last residue. The size field is filled for only some rows; it gives once, few, many or a size class.

V: TRBV2
size: .
CDR3: CASSDRGVPNEKLFF

V: TRBV28
size: .
CDR3: CASSFRDRVKDFGNTIYF

V: TRBV6-6
size: .
CDR3: CAITGTGGRDEQFF

V: TRBV6-5
size: .
CDR3: CASRPGTGMSYEQYF

V: TRBV27
size: few
CDR3: CASSPRGASNQPQHF

V: TRBV19
size: .
CDR3: CASSPSDEQFF

V: TRBV19
size: .
CDR3: CASSMGQYGYTF

V: TRBV19
size: once
CDR3: CASSIEDRGAFF

V: TRBV5-1
size: .
CDR3: CASSLDVISAGVEKLFF

V: TRBV2
size: few
CDR3: CASSRLAQNTGELFF

V: TRBV4-1
size: once
CDR3: CASSGGSYEQYF

V: TRBV25-1
size: few
CDR3: CASSGLAGFLYVEQFF

V: TRBV4-1
size: .
CDR3: CASSQEREFWPWGRPYGYTF

V: TRBV11-2
size: .
CDR3: CASSFPTAGITYNEQFF

V: TRBV27
size: .
CDR3: CASSPGTSGNNEQFF

V: TRBV28
size: .
CDR3: CASSLTGFQSANTEAFF

V: TRBV7-9
size: .
CDR3: CASSVTGELLYEQYF

V: TRBV5-1
size: .
CDR3: CASSWTVGDTQYF

V: TRBV4-1
size: .
CDR3: CASSQDIGGGAGRNQPQHF

V: TRBV5-4
size: few
CDR3: CASSLTVLNTEAFF

V: TRBV29-1
size: .
CDR3: CSVSLAGGLQTQYF

V: TRBV2
size: .
CDR3: CASLQGGNEQFF

V: TRBV30
size: once
CDR3: CAWRGRDYGYTF

V: TRBV6-5
size: .
CDR3: CASSPLTSGRFEQYF

V: TRBV27
size: few
CDR3: CASSTSIGHYEQYF

V: TRBV19
size: once
CDR3: CASRGLAGYTGELFF

V: TRBV5-4
size: .
CDR3: CASSRGQGQSEKLFF

V: TRBV2
size: .
CDR3: CASSENRDNQETQYF

V: TRBV6-5
size: few
CDR3: CASSYGTGGYGYTF

V: TRBV28
size: once
CDR3: CASSTYSYEQYF

V: TRBV5-4
size: .
CDR3: CASSSVDYKNIQYF

V: TRBV27
size: .
CDR3: CASSSLPLAGLETQYF

V: TRBV27
size: .
CDR3: CASPSRGDYGYTF